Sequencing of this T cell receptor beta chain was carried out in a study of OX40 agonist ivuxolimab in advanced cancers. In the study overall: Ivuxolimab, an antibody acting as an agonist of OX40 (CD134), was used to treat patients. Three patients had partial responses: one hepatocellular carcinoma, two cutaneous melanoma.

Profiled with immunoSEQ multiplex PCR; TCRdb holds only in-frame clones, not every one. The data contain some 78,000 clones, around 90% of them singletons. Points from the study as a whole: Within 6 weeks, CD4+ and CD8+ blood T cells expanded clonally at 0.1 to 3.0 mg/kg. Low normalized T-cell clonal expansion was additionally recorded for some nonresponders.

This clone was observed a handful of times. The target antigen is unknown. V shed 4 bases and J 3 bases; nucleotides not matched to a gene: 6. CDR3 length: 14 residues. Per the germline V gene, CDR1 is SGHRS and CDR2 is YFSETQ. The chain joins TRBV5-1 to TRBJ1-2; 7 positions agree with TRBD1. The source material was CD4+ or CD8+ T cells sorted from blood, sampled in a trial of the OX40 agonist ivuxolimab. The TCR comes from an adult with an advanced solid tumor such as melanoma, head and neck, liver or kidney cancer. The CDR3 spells CASSDGTDYYGYTF. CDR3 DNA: TGCGCCAGCAGCGACGGGACAGACTACTATGGCTACACCTTC.